Below are 8 T cell receptor beta chains sequenced from a single sample in a study of CXCR3-negative and CXCR3-positive naive CD8 T cells. Libraries of TRB cDNA were made by 5' RACE and carried UMIs. No DNA is given; TCRdb re-called the 5' RACE reads and lists each CDR3 protein once. The sample totals tens of thousands of distinct CDR3 sequences. Specimen: naive CXCR3- CD8+ T cells from blood. Subset noted: CD45RO-CCR7+CD27+CD95- naive CD8+ T cells lacking CXCR3 (TNR3-). The source is a human donor in good health. Some clones in this sample may be carry-over from other donors' samples.

The chain joins TRBV6-6 to TRBJ1-1; the TCRdb call, TRBD1, lacks DNA for checking. The CDR3 loop spans 17 amino acids. Germline lookup yields CDR1 MNHNY and CDR2 SVGAGI (reference sequence). CDR3 amino acids: CASSPQGPGGPNTEAFF.

The J gene is TRBJ2-7, the V gene TRBV5-1; TCRdb's assignment of TRBD2 cannot be checked, as there is no DNA. The CDR3 runs 14 residues. CDR1 is SGHRS and CDR2 is YFSETQ in the germline V gene. The CDR3 reads CASSPLTESYEQYF.

The chain employs TRBV7-8 and TRBJ2-7; TCRdb gives TRBD2 as the D gene, but with no DNA this cannot be confirmed. Germline CDR1 and CDR2: SGHVS and FQNEAQ. The CDR3 sequence is 14 residues long. This CDR3 is CASSPKTEAYEQYF.

The V gene is TRBV25-1, the J gene TRBJ2-1. The length of the CDR3 is 11 residues. CDR1 is MGHDK and CDR2 is SYGVNS in the germline V gene. CDR3 amino acids: CASSGSIEQFF.

The chain is built from TRBV21-1 and TRBJ1-2. TRBV21-1 is termed a pseudogene. CDR3 length equals 12 residues. The CDR3 loop reads CASIGGREGYTF.

This rearrangement joins TRBV7-3 to TRBJ2-1; checking the TCRdb D call of TRBD2 is not possible without DNA. The germline CDR1 and CDR2 sequences are SGHTA and FQGTGA. This CDR3 is 15 amino acids long. The CDR3 reads CASSSQLATQNEQFF. Filled out from reference TRBV7-3 and TRBJ2-1, the complete variable domain reads GAGVSQTPSNKVTEKGKYVELRCDPISGHTALYWYRQSLGQGPEFLIYFQGTGAADDSGLPNDRFFAVRPEGSVSTLKIQRTERGDSAVYLCASSSQLATQNEQFFGPGTRLTVL.

This chain links TRBV6-2 or TRBV6-3 with TRBJ2-7; as DNA is missing, the TRBD1 call by TCRdb cannot be tested. CDR1 is MNHEY, CDR2 SVGEGT, per germline. This CDR3 contains 14 residues. CDR3 sequence reads: CASSPDWGAYEQYF.

CDR3 in amino acids: CSVLALSYNEQFF. The gene calls are TRBV29-1 and TRBJ2-1; TCRdb designates TRBD2, a call that cannot be tested without DNA. This CDR3 contains 13 residues. Per germline, CDR1 SQVTM and CDR2 ANQGSEA.